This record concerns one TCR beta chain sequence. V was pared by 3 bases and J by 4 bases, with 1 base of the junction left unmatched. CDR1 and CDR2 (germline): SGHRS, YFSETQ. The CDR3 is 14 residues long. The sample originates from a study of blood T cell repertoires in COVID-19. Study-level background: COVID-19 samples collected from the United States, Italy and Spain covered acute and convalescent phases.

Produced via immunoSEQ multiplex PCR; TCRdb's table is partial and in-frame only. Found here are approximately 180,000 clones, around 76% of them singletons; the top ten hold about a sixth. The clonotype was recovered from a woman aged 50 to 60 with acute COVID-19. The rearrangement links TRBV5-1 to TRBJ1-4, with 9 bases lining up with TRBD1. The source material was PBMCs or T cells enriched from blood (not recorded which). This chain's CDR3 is CASSSTGGNEKLFF. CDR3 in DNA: TGCGCCAGCAGCTCGACAGGGGGTAATGAAAAACTGTTTTTT.